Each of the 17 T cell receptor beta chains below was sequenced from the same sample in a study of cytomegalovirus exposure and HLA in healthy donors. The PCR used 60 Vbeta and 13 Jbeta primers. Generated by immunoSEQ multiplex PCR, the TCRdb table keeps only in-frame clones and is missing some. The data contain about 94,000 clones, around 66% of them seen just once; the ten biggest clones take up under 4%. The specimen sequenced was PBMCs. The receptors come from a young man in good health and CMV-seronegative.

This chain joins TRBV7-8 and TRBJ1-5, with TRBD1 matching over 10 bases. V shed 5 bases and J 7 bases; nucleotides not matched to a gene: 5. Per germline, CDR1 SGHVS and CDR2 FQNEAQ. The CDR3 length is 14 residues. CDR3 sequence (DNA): TGTGCCAGCAGCCGGACAGGGGGGGTCCAGCCCCAGCATTTT. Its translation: CASSRTGGVQPQHF.

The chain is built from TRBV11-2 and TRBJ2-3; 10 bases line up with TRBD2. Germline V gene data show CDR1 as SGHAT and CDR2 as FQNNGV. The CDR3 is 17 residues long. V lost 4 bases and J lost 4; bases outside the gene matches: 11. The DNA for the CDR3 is TGTGCCAGCAGCTCGCGTCCAAGCGGGGGGGGGTCAGATACGCAGTATTTT. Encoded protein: CASSSRPSGGGSDTQYF.

The CDR3 sequence is CASSEYDRGAAFF. CDR3 coding DNA: TGTGCCAGCAGTGAGTACGACAGGGGAGCAGCTTTCTTT. The chain links TRBV6-4 to TRBJ1-1; TRBD1 agrees at 8 bases. Germline V gives CDR1 MRHNA, CDR2 SNTAGT. V gave up 3 bases and J gave up 10 bases; unmatched junction bases: 7. CDR3 length: 13 residues.

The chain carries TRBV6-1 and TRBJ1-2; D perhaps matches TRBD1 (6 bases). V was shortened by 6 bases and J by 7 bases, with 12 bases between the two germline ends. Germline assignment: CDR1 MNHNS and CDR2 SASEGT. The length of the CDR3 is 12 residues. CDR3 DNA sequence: TGTGCCAGCAGAGAAACAGGGCTTGGCTACACCTTC. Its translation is CASRETGLGYTF.

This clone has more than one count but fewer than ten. The CDR3 nucleotides read TGTGCCAGCAGGAACGGGGGGGGACCCTACGAGCAGTACTTC. Translation gives CASRNGGGPYEQYF. The chain carries TRBV28 and TRBJ2-7; 8 bases line up with TRBD2. The germline gives CDR1 MDHEN, CDR2 SYDVKM. V shed 6 bases, J shed 2 bases, and the junction held 6 bases outside the gene matches. The CDR3 contains 14 residues.

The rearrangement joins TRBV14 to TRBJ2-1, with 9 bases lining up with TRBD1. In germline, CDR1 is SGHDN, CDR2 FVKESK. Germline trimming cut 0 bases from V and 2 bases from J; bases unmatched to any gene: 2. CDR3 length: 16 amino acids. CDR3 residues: CASSQDGQGTYNEQFF. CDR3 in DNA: TGTGCCAGCAGCCAAGATGGACAGGGGACCTACAATGAGCAGTTCTTC. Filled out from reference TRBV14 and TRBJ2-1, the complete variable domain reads EAGVTQFPSHSVIEKGQTVTLRCDPISGHDNLYWYRRVMGKEIKFLLHFVKESKQDESGMPNNRFLAERTGGTYSTLKVQPAELEDSGVYFCASSQDGQGTYNEQFFGPGTRLTVL.

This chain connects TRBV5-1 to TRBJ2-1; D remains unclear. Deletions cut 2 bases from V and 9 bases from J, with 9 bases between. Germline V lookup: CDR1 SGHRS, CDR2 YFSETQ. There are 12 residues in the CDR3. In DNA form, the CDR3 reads TGCGCCAGCAGCTTACATCGTCCTGAGCAGTTCTTC. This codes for CASSLHRPEQFF.

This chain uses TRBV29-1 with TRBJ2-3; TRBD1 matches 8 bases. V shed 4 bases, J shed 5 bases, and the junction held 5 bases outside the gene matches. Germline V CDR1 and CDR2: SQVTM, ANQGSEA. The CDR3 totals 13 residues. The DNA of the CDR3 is TGCAGCGTTGCCAGGGGGCGCAGAGATACGCAGTATTTT. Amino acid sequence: CSVARGRRDTQYF.

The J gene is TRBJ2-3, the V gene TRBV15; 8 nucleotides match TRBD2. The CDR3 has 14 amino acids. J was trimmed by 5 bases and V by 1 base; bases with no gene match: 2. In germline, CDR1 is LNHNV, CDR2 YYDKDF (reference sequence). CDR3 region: CATSRGLAGDTQYF. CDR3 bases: TGTGCCACCAGCAGAGGGCTAGCGGGAGATACGCAGTATTTT.

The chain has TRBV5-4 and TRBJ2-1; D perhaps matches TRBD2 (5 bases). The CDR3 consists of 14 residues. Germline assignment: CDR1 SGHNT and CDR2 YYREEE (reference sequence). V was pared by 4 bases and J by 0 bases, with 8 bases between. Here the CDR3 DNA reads TGTGCCAGCAGCGAGGGCAGCTCCTACAATGAGCAGTTCTTC. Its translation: CASSEGSSYNEQFF.

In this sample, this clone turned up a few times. CDR3: CASSLQMTGPDTQYF. The CDR3 nucleotides are TGTGCCAGCAGTCTACAGATGACAGGTCCAGATACGCAGTATTTT. The J gene is TRBJ2-3, the V gene TRBV27; tentative D call: TRBD1 (6 bases). Trimming took off 5 bases at V and 4 bases at J, with 16 bases between the two ends. The CDR3 has 15 amino acids. The V gene's germline CDR1 is MNHEY and CDR2 SMNVEV (reference sequence).

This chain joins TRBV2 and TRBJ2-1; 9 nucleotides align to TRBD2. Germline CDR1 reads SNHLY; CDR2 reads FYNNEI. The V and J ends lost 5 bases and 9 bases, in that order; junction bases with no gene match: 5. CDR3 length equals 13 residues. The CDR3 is CASSLAGVAEQFF. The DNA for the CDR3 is TGTGCCAGCAGTTTAGCGGGAGTCGCTGAGCAGTTCTTC.

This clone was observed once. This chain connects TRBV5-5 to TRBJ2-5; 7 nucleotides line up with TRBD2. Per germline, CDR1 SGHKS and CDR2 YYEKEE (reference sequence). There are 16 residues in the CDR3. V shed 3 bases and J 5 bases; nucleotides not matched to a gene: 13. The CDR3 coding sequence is TGTGCCAGCAGCTCCGACGTGGCGGGAGTTGGGGAGACCCAGTACTTC. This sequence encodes CASSSDVAGVGETQYF.

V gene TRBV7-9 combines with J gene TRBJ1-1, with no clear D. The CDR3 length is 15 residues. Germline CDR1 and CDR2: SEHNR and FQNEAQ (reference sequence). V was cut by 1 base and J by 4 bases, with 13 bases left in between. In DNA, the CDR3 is TGTGCCAGCAGCTTAGGATCGGCGGGATCCACTGAAGCTTTCTTT. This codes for CASSLGSAGSTEAFF.

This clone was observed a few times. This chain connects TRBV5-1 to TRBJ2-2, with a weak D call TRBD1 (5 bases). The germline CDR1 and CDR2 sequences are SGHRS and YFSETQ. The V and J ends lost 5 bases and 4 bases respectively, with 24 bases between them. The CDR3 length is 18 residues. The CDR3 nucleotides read TGCGCCAGCAGAGTCTCCACAGGATTCGACGTCGGCACCGGGGAGCTGTTTTTT. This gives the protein CASRVSTGFDVGTGELFF.

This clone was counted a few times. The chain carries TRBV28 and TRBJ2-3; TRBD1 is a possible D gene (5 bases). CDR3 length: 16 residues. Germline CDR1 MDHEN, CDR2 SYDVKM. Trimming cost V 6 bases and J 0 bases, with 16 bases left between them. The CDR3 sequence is CASSRSRAGSTDTQYF. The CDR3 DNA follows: TGTGCCAGCAGCCGTTCCAGGGCAGGGAGCACAGATACGCAGTATTTT. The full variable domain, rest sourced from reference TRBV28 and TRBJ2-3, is DVKVTQSSRYLVKRTGEKVFLECVQDMDHENMFWYRQDPGLGLRLIYFSYDVKMKEKGDIPEGYSVSREKKERFSLILESASTNQTSMYLCASSRSRAGSTDTQYFGPGTRLTVL.

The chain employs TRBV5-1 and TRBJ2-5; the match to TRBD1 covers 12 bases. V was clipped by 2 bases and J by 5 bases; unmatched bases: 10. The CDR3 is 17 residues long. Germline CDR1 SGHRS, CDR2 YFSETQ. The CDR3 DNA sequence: TGCGCCAGCAGCTTTGGGACAGGGGGCGCGAATATGGAGACCCAGTACTTC. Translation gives CASSFGTGGANMETQYF.